This T cell receptor beta chain is drawn from a study of blood T cell repertoires in COVID-19. Study background: Italy, Spain and the United States were the sources of the convalescent and acute COVID-19 samples.

Only in-frame clones appear in the TCRdb table, and some are missing; sequencing was by immunoSEQ multiplex PCR. This table has about 170,000 clones, roughly 91% appearing once. The V end lost 10 bases, the J end lost 6 bases, and 18 bases lay between the germline ends. Per germline, CDR1 ENHRY and CDR2 SYGVKD. The CDR3 sequence is 14 residues long. Sequences were obtained from peripheral blood. This receptor was taken from a woman aged 45-60 years with acute or convalescent COVID-19. J is TRBJ2-2 and V is TRBV10-3, with D possibly being TRBD1 (6 bases). The CDR3 spells CATSGVTGPGELFF. The CDR3 DNA sequence: TGTGCCACCTCTGGGGTTACAGGGCCCGGGGAGCTGTTTTTT.